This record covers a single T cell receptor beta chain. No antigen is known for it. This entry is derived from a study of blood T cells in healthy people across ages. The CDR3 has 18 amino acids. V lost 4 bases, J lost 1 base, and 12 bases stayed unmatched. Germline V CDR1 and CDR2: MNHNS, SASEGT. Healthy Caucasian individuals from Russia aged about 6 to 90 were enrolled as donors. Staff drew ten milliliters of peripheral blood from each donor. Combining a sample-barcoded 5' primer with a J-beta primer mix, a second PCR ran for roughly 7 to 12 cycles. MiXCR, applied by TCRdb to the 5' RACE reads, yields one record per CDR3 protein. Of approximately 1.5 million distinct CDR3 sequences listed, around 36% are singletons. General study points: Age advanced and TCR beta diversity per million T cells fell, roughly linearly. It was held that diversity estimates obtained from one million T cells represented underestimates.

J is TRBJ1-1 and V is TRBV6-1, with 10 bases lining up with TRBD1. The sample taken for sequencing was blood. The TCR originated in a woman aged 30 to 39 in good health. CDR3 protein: CASSGDRGRGRRNTEAFF. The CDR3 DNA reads TGTGCCAGCAGTGGAGACAGGGGGCGCGGAAGAAGGAACACTGAAGCTTTCTTT.